This is a list of T cell receptor beta chains from one sample in a study of regulatory dendritic cells for organ transplantation. Measured with immunoSEQ multiplex PCR; TCRdb has only the in-frame clones, and not every one. This sample yields around 20,000 clones, of which 74% are seen a single time; approximately 0.92% belongs to the top ten. The sequenced sample consisted of memory CD4+ T cells from blood. Receptors were obtained from a human donor in good health. CDR3s leave out the opening cysteine and the closing phenylalanine or tryptophan.

v_call,j_call,cdr3_aa
TRBV7-8,TRBJ2-3,ASSTIRDPNTDTQY
TRBV5-1,TRBJ2-5,ASTSGTGQETQY
TRBV5-6,TRBJ1-3,ASSLVGTGSGNTIY
TRBV5-4,TRBJ1-2,ASSRQGSPGGYT
TRBV19,TRBJ2-5,ASSTSGIQY
TRBV5-5,TRBJ1-1,ASSLRTGYDTEAF
TRBV7-6,TRBJ2-7,ASSPEPSSSYEQY
TRBV6-4,TRBJ2-1,ASSEIGTSGYNEQF
TRBV6-9,TRBJ2-5,ARGRETQY
TRBV15,TRBJ1-6,ATSRGQGRNSPLH
TRBV7-2,TRBJ2-1,ASSLDGGAHNEQF
TRBV11-2,TRBJ1-1,ASKPTGNTEAF
TRBV6-1,TRBJ1-3,ASSVSQVSGNTIY
TRBV12-5,TRBJ1-6,ASGLVSGDNSPLH
TRBV6-1,TRBJ1-2,ASSEFLPYGYT
TRBV11-1,TRBJ2-7,ASSLRSGEGHYEQY
TRBV9,TRBJ1-1,ASSALRVGMNTEAF
TRBV9,TRBJ2-1,ASSVDSGGYNEQF
TRBV7-9,TRBJ2-1,ASSLGGRLYNEQF
TRBV11-1,TRBJ2-6,ASGAAGANVLT
TRBV5-1,TRBJ1-6,ASSRGEGNSPLH
TRBV7-9,TRBJ2-7,ASQQDRALEQY
TRBV15,TRBJ2-1,ATSRSYNEQF
TRBV10-1,TRBJ2-3,ASSEKPGTGEGTDTQY
TRBV28,TRBJ1-4,ASSLRGQGGEKLF
TRBV7-2,TRBJ2-7,ASSLVRGSYEQY
TRBV7-2,TRBJ2-5,ASSPMPGDQY
TRBV9,TRBJ2-4,ASSATGGAKNIQY
TRBV2,TRBJ2-5,ASTAGVGETQY
TRBV5-5,TRBJ2-3,ASSLITSGGPTDTQY
TRBV7-2,TRBJ2-1,ASRLAGGVNEQF
TRBV27,TRBJ1-4,ASSLSRVDGGEKLF
TRBV11-2,TRBJ2-6,ASSFRRGGVLSGANVLT
TRBV7-9,TRBJ1-4,ASSITATNEKLF
TRBV9,TRBJ1-1,ASSARLRTEAF
TRBV6-5,TRBJ1-2,GPTGWHGYT
TRBV19,TRBJ1-2,ASSRTGEGYGYT
TRBV4-1,TRBJ2-2,ASSSGGTGGSGELF
TRBV6-5,TRBJ1-2,ASSSRVEVPYGYT
TRBV5-1,TRBJ2-6,ASTFSGGQGAFGANVLT
TRBV11-2,TRBJ2-3,ASLPGRGSTSPDTQY
TRBV7-8,TRBJ1-5,ASRLGASNQPQH
TRBV9,TRBJ1-3,ASSVPSGNTIY
TRBV5-6,TRBJ1-6,ASSLDGPYNSPLH
TRBV5-1,TRBJ2-7,ASSLSLDSYEQY